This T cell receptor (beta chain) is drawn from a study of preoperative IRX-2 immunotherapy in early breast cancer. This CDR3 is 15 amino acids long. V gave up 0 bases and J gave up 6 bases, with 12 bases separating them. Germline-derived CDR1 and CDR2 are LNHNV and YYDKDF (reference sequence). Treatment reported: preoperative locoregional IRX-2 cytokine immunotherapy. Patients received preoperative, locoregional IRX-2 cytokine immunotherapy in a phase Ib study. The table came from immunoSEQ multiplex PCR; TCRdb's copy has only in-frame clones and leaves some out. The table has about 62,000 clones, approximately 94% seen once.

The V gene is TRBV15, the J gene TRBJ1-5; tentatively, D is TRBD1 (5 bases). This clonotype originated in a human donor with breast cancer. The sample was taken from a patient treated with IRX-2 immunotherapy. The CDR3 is CATSRDNGAGQPQHF. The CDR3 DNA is TGTGCCACCAGCAGAGATAACGGGGCCGGTCAGCCCCAGCATTTT.